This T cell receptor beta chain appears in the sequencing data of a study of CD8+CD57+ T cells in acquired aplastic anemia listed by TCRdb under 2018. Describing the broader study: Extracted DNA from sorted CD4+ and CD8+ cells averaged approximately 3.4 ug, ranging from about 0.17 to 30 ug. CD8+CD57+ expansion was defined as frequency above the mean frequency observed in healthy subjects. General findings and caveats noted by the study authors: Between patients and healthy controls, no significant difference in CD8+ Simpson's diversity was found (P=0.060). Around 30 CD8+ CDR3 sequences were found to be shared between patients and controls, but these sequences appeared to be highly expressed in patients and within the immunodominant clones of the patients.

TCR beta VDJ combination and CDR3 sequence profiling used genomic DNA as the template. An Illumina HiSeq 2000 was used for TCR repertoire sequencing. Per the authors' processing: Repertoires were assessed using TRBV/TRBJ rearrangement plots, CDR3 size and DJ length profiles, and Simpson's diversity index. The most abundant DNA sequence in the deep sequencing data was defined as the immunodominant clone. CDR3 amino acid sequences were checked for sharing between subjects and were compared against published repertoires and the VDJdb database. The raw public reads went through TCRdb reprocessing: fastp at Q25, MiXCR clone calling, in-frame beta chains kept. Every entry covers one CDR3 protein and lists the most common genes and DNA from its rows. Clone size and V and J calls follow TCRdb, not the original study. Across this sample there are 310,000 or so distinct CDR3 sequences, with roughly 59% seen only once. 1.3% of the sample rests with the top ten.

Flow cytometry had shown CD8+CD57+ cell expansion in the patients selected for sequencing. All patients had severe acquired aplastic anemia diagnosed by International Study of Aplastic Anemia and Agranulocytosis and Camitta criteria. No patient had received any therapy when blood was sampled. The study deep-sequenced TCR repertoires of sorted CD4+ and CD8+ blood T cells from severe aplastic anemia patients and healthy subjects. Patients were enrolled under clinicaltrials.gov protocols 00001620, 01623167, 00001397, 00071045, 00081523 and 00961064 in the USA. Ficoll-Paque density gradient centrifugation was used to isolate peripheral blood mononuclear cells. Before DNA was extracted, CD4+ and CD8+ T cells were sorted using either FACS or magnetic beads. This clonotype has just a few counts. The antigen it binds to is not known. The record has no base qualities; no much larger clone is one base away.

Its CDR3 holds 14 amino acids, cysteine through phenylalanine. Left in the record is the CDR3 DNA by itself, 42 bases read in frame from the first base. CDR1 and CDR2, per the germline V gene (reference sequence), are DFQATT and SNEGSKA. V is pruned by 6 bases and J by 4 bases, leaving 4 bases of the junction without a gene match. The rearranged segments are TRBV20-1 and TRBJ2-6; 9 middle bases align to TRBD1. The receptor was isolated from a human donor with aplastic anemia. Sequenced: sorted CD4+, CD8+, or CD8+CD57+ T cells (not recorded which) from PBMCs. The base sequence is TGCAGTGCCCGGACAGGGGCAGGGGCCAACGTCCTGACTTTC. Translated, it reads CSARTGAGANVLTF.